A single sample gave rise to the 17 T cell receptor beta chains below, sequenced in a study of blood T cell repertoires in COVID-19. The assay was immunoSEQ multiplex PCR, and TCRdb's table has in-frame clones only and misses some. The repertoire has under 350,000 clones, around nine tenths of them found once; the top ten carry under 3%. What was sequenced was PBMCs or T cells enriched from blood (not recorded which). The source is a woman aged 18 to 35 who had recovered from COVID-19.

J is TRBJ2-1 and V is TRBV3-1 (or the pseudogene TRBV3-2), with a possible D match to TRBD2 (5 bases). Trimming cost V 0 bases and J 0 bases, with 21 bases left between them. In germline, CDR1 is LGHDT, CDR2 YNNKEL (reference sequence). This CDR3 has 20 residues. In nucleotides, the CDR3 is TGTGCCAGCAGCCAAGATCTCACGCCGGAGGCTTTTAGCTCCTACAATGAGCAGTTCTTC. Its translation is CASSQDLTPEAFSSYNEQFF.

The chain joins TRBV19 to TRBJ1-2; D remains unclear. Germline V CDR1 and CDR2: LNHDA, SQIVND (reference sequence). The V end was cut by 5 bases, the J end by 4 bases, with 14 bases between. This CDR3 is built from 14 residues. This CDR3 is CASSLRTSFYGYTF. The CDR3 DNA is TGTGCCAGTAGTCTCCGGACTTCCTTCTATGGCTACACCTTC.

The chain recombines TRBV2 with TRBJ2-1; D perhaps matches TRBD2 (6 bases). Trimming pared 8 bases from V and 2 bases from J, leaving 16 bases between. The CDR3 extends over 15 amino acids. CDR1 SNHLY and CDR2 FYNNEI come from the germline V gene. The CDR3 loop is CASQPGTDAYNEQFF. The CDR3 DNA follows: TGTGCCAGCCAGCCCGGGACTGACGCCTACAATGAGCAGTTCTTC.

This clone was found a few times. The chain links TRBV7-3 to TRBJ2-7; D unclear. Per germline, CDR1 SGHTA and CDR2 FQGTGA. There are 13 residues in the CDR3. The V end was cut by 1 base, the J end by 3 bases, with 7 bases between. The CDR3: CASSLSGLYEQYF. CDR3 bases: TGTGCCAGCAGCTTAAGCGGCCTCTACGAGCAGTACTTC.

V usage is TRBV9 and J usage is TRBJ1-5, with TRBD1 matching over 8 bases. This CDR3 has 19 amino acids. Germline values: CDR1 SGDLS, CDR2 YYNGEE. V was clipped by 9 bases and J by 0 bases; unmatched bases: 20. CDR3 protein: CAMRTGTGNLNYSNQPQHF. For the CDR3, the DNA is TGTGCCATGCGTACCGGGACAGGAAATTTAAACTATAGCAATCAGCCCCAGCATTTT.

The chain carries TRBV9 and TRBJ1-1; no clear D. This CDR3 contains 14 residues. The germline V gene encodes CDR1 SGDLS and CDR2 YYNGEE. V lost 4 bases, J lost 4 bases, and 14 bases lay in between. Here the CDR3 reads CASSKRGLGTEAFF. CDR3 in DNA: TGTGCCAGCAGCAAGCGGGGATTAGGCACTGAAGCTTTCTTT.

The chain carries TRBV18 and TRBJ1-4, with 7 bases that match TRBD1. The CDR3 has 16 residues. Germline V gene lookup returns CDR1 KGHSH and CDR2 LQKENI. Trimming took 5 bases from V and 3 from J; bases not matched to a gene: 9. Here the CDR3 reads CASSLRQGLSNEKLFF. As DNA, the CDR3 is TGTGCCAGCTCATTGAGACAGGGCCTATCTAATGAAAAACTGTTTTTT.

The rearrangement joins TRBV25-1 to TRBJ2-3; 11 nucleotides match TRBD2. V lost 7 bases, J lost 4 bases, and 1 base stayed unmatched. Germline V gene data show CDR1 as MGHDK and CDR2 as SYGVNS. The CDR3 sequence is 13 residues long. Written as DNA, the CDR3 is TGTGCCAGCACACTAGCGGGAGCAGATACGCAGTATTTT. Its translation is CASTLAGADTQYF.

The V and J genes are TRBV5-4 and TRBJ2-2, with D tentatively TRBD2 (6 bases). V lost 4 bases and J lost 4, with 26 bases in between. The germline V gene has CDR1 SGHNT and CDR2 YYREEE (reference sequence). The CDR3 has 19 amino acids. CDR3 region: CASSPTPSWREVFTGELFF. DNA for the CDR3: TGTGCCAGCAGCCCGACCCCGAGTTGGCGGGAAGTATTCACCGGGGAGCTGTTTTTT.

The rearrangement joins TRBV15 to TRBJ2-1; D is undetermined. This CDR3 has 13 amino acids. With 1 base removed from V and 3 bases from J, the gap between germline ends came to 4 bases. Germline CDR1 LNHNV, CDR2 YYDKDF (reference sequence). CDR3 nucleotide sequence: TGTGCCACCAGCAGAGGAGGCTACAATGAGCAGTTCTTC. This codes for CATSRGGYNEQFF.

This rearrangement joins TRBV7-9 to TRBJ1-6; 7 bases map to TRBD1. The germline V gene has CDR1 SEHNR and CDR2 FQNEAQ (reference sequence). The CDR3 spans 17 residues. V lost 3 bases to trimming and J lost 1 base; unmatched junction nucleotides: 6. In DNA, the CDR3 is TGTGCCAGCAGCTTCTCAGGGGGAAAATCCTATAATTCACCCCTCCACTTT. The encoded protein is CASSFSGGKSYNSPLHF.

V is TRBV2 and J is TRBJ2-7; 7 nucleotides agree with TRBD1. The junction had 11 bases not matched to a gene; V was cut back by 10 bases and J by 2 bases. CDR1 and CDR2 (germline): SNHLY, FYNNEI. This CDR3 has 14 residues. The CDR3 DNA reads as TGTGCCATCACAGACAGGGCGATTCCCTACGAGCAGTACTTC. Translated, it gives CAITDRAIPYEQYF.

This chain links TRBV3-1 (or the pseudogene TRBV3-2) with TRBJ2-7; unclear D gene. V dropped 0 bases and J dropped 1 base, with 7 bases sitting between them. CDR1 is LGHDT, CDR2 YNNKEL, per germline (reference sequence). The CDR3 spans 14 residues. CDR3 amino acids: CASSQDPVSYEQYF. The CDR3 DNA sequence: TGTGCCAGCAGCCAAGACCCGGTTTCCTACGAGCAGTACTTC.

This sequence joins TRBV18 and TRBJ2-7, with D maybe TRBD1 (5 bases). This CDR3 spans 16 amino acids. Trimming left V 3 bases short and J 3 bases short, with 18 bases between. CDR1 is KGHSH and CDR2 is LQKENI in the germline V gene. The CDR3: CASSPYQDSSIYEQYF. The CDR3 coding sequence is TGTGCCAGCTCACCCTACCAAGACAGTTCAATCTACGAGCAGTACTTC.

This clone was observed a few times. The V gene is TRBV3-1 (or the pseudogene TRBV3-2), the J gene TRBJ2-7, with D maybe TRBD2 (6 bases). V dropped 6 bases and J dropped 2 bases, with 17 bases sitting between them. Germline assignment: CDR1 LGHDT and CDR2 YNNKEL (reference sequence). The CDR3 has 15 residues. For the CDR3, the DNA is TGTGCCAGCAGTCTTCGCGGGACTCCAGCCTACGAGCAGTACTTC. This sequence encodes CASSLRGTPAYEQYF.

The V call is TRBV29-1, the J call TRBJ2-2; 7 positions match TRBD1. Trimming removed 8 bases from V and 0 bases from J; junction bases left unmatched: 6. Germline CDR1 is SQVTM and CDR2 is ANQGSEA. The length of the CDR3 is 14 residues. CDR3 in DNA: TGCAGCTTCCGCAGGGGGTCGAACACCGGGGAGCTGTTTTTT. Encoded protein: CSFRRGSNTGELFF.

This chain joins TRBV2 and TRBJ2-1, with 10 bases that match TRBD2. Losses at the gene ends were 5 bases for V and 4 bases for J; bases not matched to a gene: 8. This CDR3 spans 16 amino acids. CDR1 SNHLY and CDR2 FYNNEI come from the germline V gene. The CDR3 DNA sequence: TGTGCCAGCAGTAGATTGACTAGCGGGCTGTACAATGAGCAGTTCTTC. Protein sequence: CASSRLTSGLYNEQFF.